These 20 T cell receptor beta chains came from one sample sequenced in a study of cytomegalovirus exposure and HLA in healthy donors. The PCR had 60 Vbeta and 13 Jbeta primers. Assay used: immunoSEQ multiplex PCR; TCRdb lists only in-frame clones, some missing. The data show roughly 150,000 clones, roughly 80% seen once. Material: PBMCs. These receptors all stem from a man aged 45-60 years in good health and CMV-seropositive.

V and J are TRBV6-1 and TRBJ2-3; tentative D call: TRBD1 (5 bases). The CDR3 extends over 17 amino acids. Trimming pared 1 base from V and 2 bases from J, leaving 16 bases between. CDR1 is MNHNS and CDR2 is SASEGT in the germline V gene. CDR3 in amino acids: CASSEVVGARNTDTQYF. CDR3 sequence (DNA): TGTGCCAGCAGTGAAGTCGTTGGGGCAAGAAACACAGATACGCAGTATTTT.

The chain combines TRBV6-5 with TRBJ2-5; D perhaps matches TRBD2 (6 bases). V dropped 5 bases and J dropped 3 bases, with 13 bases sitting between them. Germline CDR1 reads MNHEY; CDR2 reads SVGAGI. The CDR3 extends over 14 amino acids. CDR3 in amino acids: CASSGLSREETQYF. DNA of the CDR3: TGTGCCAGCAGTGGACTATCCCGAGAAGAGACCCAGTACTTC.

This chain connects TRBV7-9 to TRBJ1-6, with D perhaps matching TRBD1 (6 bases). This CDR3 has 15 amino acids. Germline V gene data show CDR1 as SEHNR and CDR2 as FQNEAQ (reference sequence). Trimming shortened V by 4 bases and J by 9 bases, and 16 bases separated the two germline ends. The chain's CDR3 is CASSWGNYRVSPLHF. DNA for the CDR3: TGTGCCAGCAGCTGGGGGAACTACAGGGTTTCACCCCTCCACTTT.

V is TRBV4-1 and J is TRBJ2-3, with D perhaps matching TRBD1 (5 bases). This CDR3 comprises 14 residues. Germline V gene lookup returns CDR1 MGHRA and CDR2 YSYEKL. Trimming took off 3 bases at V and 3 bases at J, with 10 bases between the two ends. The CDR3 here is CASSQKQGTDTQYF. The DNA for the CDR3 is TGCGCCAGCAGCCAGAAGCAGGGTACAGATACGCAGTATTTT.

This chain's CDR3 is CASSLDRYQETQYF. The CDR3 coding sequence is TGTGCCAGCAGCTTGGACAGATACCAAGAGACCCAGTACTTC. The chain combines TRBV5-4 with TRBJ2-5, with no clear D. The CDR3 spans 14 residues. Germline V gene sequence: CDR1 SGHNT, CDR2 YYREEE (reference sequence). V dropped 0 bases and J dropped 0 bases, with 6 bases sitting between them. The variable domain in full, with the rest retrieved from reference TRBV5-4 and TRBJ2-5, is ETGVTQSPTHLIKTRGQQVTLRCSSQSGHNTVSWYQQALGQGPQFIFQYYREEENGRGNFPPRFSGLQFPNYSSELNVNALELDDSALYLCASSLDRYQETQYFGPGTRLLVL.

V gene TRBV6-1 combines with J gene TRBJ1-2; a possible D gene is TRBD1 (5 bases). Between the trimmed V and J ends, which lost 6 bases and 2 bases, there was a span of 16 bases. Germline assignment: CDR1 MNHNS and CDR2 SASEGT. This CDR3 is built from 15 residues. In nucleotides, the CDR3 is TGTGCCAGCAGCCCAGGACCAGGGAGGAACTATGGCTACACCTTC. It codes for CASSPGPGRNYGYTF.

V gene TRBV29-1 combines with J gene TRBJ1-1, with D perhaps TRBD1 (5 bases). V lost 6 bases and J lost 6, with 14 bases in between. This CDR3 region has 12 residues. The germline V gene encodes CDR1 SQVTM and CDR2 ANQGSEA. The CDR3 DNA sequence: TGCAGCGTGGGACTTCGGGGGGCTGAAGCTTTCTTT. It is translated as CSVGLRGAEAFF.

This chain joins TRBV11-2 and TRBJ1-2, with D possibly TRBD1 on 6 matching bases. The germline V gene encodes CDR1 SGHAT and CDR2 FQNNGV. The V end lost 4 bases, the J end lost 4 bases, and 22 bases lay between the germline ends. The CDR3 extends over 17 amino acids. The CDR3 region is CASSSIGTREGSYGYTF. The DNA of the CDR3 is TGTGCCAGCAGCTCGATCGGGACAAGGGAGGGATCCTATGGCTACACCTTC.

The genes are TRBV10-3 and TRBJ2-1, with 8 bases lining up with TRBD1. Germline CDR1 is ENHRY and CDR2 is SYGVKD. This CDR3 contains 15 residues. Unmatched junction bases numbered 4, after V lost 6 bases and J lost 0 bases. The CDR3 DNA follows: TGTGCCATCAGGACAGGGGACGGCTCCTACAATGAGCAGTTCTTC. Translating it yields CAIRTGDGSYNEQFF.

The genes are TRBV30 and TRBJ1-1; 9 bases are shared with TRBD1. V trimming: 2 bases; J trimming: 9 bases; junction bases outside the gene matches: 4. Looked up from germline, CDR1 is GTSNPN and CDR2 is SVGIG (reference sequence). There are 12 residues in the CDR3. CDR3 residues: CAWSPGTGQAFF. CDR3 DNA sequence: TGTGCCTGGAGTCCCGGGACAGGGCAAGCTTTCTTT. The full variable domain, with the rest looked up from reference TRBV30 and TRBJ1-1, is SQTIHQWPATLVQPVGSPLSLECTVEGTSNPNLYWYRQAAGRGLQLLFYSVGIGQISSEVPQNLSASRPQDRQFILSSKKLLLSDSGFYLCAWSPGTGQAFFGQGTRLTVV.

This sequence joins TRBV2 and TRBJ1-2; weak D call: TRBD1 (6 bases). The V gene lost 11 bases and the J gene lost 1 base, with 14 bases spanning the gap. CDR3 length equals 13 residues. The germline gives CDR1 SNHLY, CDR2 FYNNEI. CDR3 region: CAHRTDRNYGYTF. The CDR3 region has the DNA TGTGCCCATAGGACAGACCGTAACTATGGCTACACCTTC.

This chain uses TRBV11-2 with TRBJ1-6; TRBD1 matches 7 bases. J lost 8 bases, V lost 5 bases, and 6 bases had no gene match. There are 14 residues in the CDR3. CDR1 is SGHAT and CDR2 is FQNNGV in the germline V gene. The CDR3 sequence is CASSPRRGDSPLHF. The DNA for the CDR3 is TGTGCCAGCAGCCCGCGCAGGGGGGATTCACCCCTCCACTTT.

The chain employs TRBV7-8 and TRBJ2-1; tentatively, D is TRBD2 (5 bases). The length of the CDR3 is 13 residues. Trimming took off 5 bases at V and 6 bases at J, with 11 bases between the two ends. The germline V gene has CDR1 SGHVS and CDR2 FQNEAQ. This CDR3 reads CASSLGLSNEQFF. CDR3 DNA: TGTGCCAGCAGCCTAGGACTTAGCAATGAGCAGTTCTTC.

The chain is built from TRBV7-7 and TRBJ2-3, with 8 bases aligning to TRBD2. The V and J ends lost 1 base and 5 bases, in that order; junction bases with no gene match: 8. This CDR3 is 16 amino acids long. Germline CDR1 reads SSHAT; CDR2 reads FNYEAQ (reference sequence). The CDR3: CASSLGSLRGEDTQYF. The CDR3 DNA reads TGTGCCAGCAGCTTAGGGTCGTTGCGGGGGGAAGATACGCAGTATTTT.

This clone has a single count. This chain joins TRBV10-3 and TRBJ2-5, with 9 bases matching TRBD1. The CDR3 is made up of 14 amino acids. Germline CDR1 ENHRY, CDR2 SYGVKD. Trimming cost V 6 bases and J 4 bases; bases outside gene matches: 6. This chain's CDR3 is CAISLDRGGETQYF. In DNA, the CDR3 is TGTGCCATCAGCCTGGACAGGGGAGGAGAGACCCAGTACTTC.

This chain's CDR3 is CASGDTDRGDYGYTF. The CDR3 DNA follows: TGTGCCAGCGGGGACACGGACAGGGGCGACTATGGCTACACCTTC. This rearrangement joins TRBV27 to TRBJ1-2; 9 bases line up with TRBD1. The germline V gene has CDR1 MNHEY and CDR2 SMNVEV (reference sequence). CDR3 length equals 15 residues. Germline trimming cut 8 bases from V and 3 bases from J; bases unmatched to any gene: 10.

The J gene is TRBJ1-1, the V gene TRBV6-5; 9 bases match TRBD1. V dropped 5 bases and J dropped 4; count of bases not matched to a gene: 5. This CDR3 contains 14 residues. CDR1 MNHEY and CDR2 SVGAGI come from the germline V gene. The CDR3 spells CASSGQGMSTEAFF. The CDR3 nucleotides are TGTGCCAGCAGTGGACAGGGGATGAGCACTGAAGCTTTCTTT.

This clone was found a few times. CDR3: CASSMWSGISYEQYF. CDR3 coding DNA: TGTGCCAGTAGTATGTGGTCCGGGATATCCTACGAGCAGTACTTC. The chain joins TRBV19 to TRBJ2-7; tentatively, D is TRBD2 (5 bases). The CDR3 runs 15 residues. Germline loops: CDR1 LNHDA, CDR2 SQIVND (reference sequence). Trimming cost V 3 bases and J 1 base, with 13 bases left between them.

The chain has TRBV9 and TRBJ2-3; possible D gene TRBD1, 5 bases. This CDR3 is 14 amino acids long. Germline CDR1 and CDR2: SGDLS and YYNGEE. With 0 bases removed from V and 4 bases from J, the gap between germline ends came to 9 bases. In DNA form, the CDR3 reads TGTGCCAGCAGCGTAGCTGCAGGGCCAGATACGCAGTATTTT. This gives the protein CASSVAAGPDTQYF.

The chain recombines TRBV6-1 with TRBJ1-5; D remains unclear. The CDR3 loop spans 15 amino acids. V lost 7 bases and J lost 0, with 13 bases in between. Germline V gene lookup returns CDR1 MNHNS and CDR2 SASEGT. The CDR3 sequence is CASIIYRDSNQPQHF. For the CDR3, the DNA is TGTGCCAGCATCATTTATAGAGATAGCAATCAGCCCCAGCATTTT.